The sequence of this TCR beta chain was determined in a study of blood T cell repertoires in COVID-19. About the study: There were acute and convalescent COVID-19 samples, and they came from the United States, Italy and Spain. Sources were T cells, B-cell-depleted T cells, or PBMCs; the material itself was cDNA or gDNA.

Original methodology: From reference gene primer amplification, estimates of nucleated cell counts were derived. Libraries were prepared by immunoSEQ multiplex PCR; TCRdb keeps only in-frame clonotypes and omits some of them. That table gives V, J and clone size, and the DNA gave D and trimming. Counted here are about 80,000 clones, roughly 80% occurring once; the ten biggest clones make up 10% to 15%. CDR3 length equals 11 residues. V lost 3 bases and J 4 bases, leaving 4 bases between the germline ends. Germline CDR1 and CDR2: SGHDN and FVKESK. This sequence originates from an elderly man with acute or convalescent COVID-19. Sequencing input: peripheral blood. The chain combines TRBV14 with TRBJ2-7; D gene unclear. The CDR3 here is CASSHLYEQYF. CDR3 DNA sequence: TGTGCCAGCAGCCACCTTTACGAGCAGTACTTC.